This is a list of T cell receptor beta chains from one sample in a study of blood T cell repertoires in COVID-19. Profiling relied on immunoSEQ multiplex PCR, and the TCRdb table lists in-frame clones only, not all of them. The table lists under 250,000 clones, less than 90% of them singletons. Sequencing was performed on peripheral blood. The origin of the receptors is a man between 60 and 75 years old with acute or convalescent COVID-19. Each CDR3 is given with its conserved first and last residue. Each record gives: V gene, clone size, J gene, D gene, CDR3 DNA, CDR3 protein. A D gene is named only where the DNA matches it firmly. Clone size appears in some rows only: once, few, many, or a class for an expanded clone.

TRBV24-1,.,TRBJ2-5,.,TGTGCCACCAGTGAGATGGACAGAGCCAACCAAGAGACCCAGTACTTC,CATSEMDRANQETQYF
TRBV6-5,few,TRBJ1-1,.,TGTGCCAGCAGTTATAGTGATGAAGCTTTCTTT,CASSYSDEAFF
TRBV12-5,.,TRBJ1-5,TRBD1,TGTGCTAGTGGTTTGGGACAGGGGGCATATAGCAATCAGCCCCAGCATTTT,CASGLGQGAYSNQPQHF
TRBV19,.,TRBJ2-5,TRBD2,TGTGCCAGTAGTATCTCCGCACGACTAGCGGGAGGACCGTCGGAGACCCAGTACTTC,CASSISARLAGGPSETQYF
TRBV19,.,TRBJ1-1,TRBD1,TGTGCCAGTAGTATCCTGGACAGGGGGCGCGGGGACACTGAAGCTTTCTTT,CASSILDRGRGDTEAFF
TRBV28,.,TRBJ1-1,.,TGTGCCAGCAGTCTCATACCTGAACTCAACACTGAAGCTTTCTTT,CASSLIPELNTEAFF
TRBV5-6,few,TRBJ1-5,.,TGTGCCAGCAGCCAGGGCCGAGGCAATCAGCCCCAGCATTTT,CASSQGRGNQPQHF
TRBV19,.,TRBJ2-7,.,TGTGCCAGTAGTCCCCCGGGACACTCTTACGAGCAGTACTTC,CASSPPGHSYEQYF
TRBV6-5,.,TRBJ1-2,.,TGTGCCAGCAGTTACTCGTCGGGGGGCGGATATGGCTACACCTTC,CASSYSSGGGYGYTF
TRBV7-3,.,TRBJ2-2,TRBD1,TGTGCCAGCAGCCAGGACAGGGGGCTTGGGGAGCTGTTTTTT,CASSQDRGLGELFF
TRBV30,few,TRBJ1-1,.,TGTGCCTGGAGTCTTTGGGGGGGGCTATCTGAAGCTTTCTTT,CAWSLWGGLSEAFF
TRBV7-2,.,TRBJ2-5,.,TGTGCCAGCAGTTCAGGGCACGAGAGGGAGACCCAGTACTTC,CASSSGHERETQYF
TRBV27,few,TRBJ2-7,TRBD1,TGTGCCAGCAGTCCCCTCACCGGGACAGGGTCCTACGAGCAGTACTTC,CASSPLTGTGSYEQYF
TRBV5-8,.,TRBJ2-4,TRBD2,TGTGCCAGCAGCATAGGACTAGCGGGAATGGGCATTCAGTACTTC,CASSIGLAGMGIQYF
TRBV9,.,TRBJ1-4,.,TGTGCCAGCAGCCCGATGAGCCAGGCGGAAAAACTGTTTTTT,CASSPMSQAEKLFF
TRBV6-5,.,TRBJ2-1,.,TGTGCCAGCAGTCGCGGGACTCACAATGAGCAGTTCTTC,CASSRGTHNEQFF
TRBV30,few,TRBJ2-1,TRBD2,TGTGCCTGTATACCCGGACTAGCGGGGGTCCCCTCCTACAATGAGCAGTTCTTC,CACIPGLAGVPSYNEQFF
TRBV30,.,TRBJ2-7,TRBD2,TGTGCCTGGAGGGTAGCGGGAGTGGGAGAGCAGTACTTC,CAWRVAGVGEQYF
TRBV7-6,once,TRBJ1-1,.,TGTGCCAGCAGCCGTCAAAGGGGTCAGATGACTGAAGCTTTCTTT,CASSRQRGQMTEAFF
TRBV18,.,TRBJ2-7,.,TGTGCCAGCTCAGCCCGAGGCCTGCCCTACGAGCAGTACTTC,CASSARGLPYEQYF
TRBV5-1,.,TRBJ2-7,.,TGCGCCAGCAGCGGTAGTACAGCTCTGGGCGAGCAGTACTTC,CASSGSTALGEQYF
TRBV7-2,.,TRBJ2-3,TRBD2,TGTGCCAGCAGATCGGGACTAGCGGGAACAGATACGCAGTATTTT,CASRSGLAGTDTQYF
TRBV6-2/TRBV6-3,.,TRBJ1-6,TRBD1,TGTGCCAGCAGTTCCGGGACAGGGAATAATTCACCCCTCCACTTT,CASSSGTGNNSPLHF